Each of the 4 T cell receptor beta chains below was sequenced from the same sample in a study of cytomegalovirus exposure and HLA in healthy donors. PCR amplification relied on 60 Vbeta primers (plus 13 Jbeta primers). Assay: immunoSEQ multiplex PCR; the TCRdb copy retains only in-frame clones and omits some. This table has about 170,000 clones, less than 85% appearing once. Sequencing was carried out using PBMCs. These receptor sequences come from a male donor in good health and CMV-seronegative.

This clone appeared a single time. This chain links TRBV2 with TRBJ2-5; D is perhaps TRBD2 (6 bases). The CDR3 extends over 14 amino acids. Germline-derived CDR1 and CDR2 are SNHLY and FYNNEI. The V end lost 6 bases, the J end lost 0 bases, and 11 bases lay between the germline ends. The CDR3 coding sequence is TGTGCCAGCAGGGGACTCAGGAACCAAGAGACCCAGTACTTC. This encodes CASRGLRNQETQYF.

This clone came up once. The CDR3 sequence is CASSTRQFQHF. CDR3 in DNA: TGTGCCAGCAGCACCAGACAGTTCCAGCATTTT. The chain is built from TRBV6-1 and TRBJ1-5; possible D gene TRBD1, 5 bases. The CDR3 covers 11 residues. Germline CDR1 is MNHNS and CDR2 is SASEGT. V was clipped by 6 bases and J by 12 bases, with 12 bases between them.

This rearrangement joins TRBV20-1 to TRBJ1-5; D may be TRBD1 (5 bases). With 6 bases removed from V and 9 bases from J, the gap between germline ends came to 12 bases. This CDR3 is built from 11 residues. Per germline, CDR1 DFQATT and CDR2 SNEGSKA (reference sequence). CDR3 amino acids: CSAAPGGPQHF. For the CDR3, the DNA is TGCAGTGCCGCGCCCGGGGGGCCCCAGCATTTT.

In this sample, this clone turned up once. The rearrangement joins TRBV27 to TRBJ2-7; D may be TRBD1 (6 bases). Germline V gene data show CDR1 as MNHEY and CDR2 as SMNVEV (reference sequence). This CDR3 region has 12 residues. Deletions cut 6 bases from V and 2 bases from J, with 8 bases between. CDR3 sequence reads: CASSQGPYEQYF. In DNA, the CDR3 is TGTGCCAGCAGCCAGGGGCCCTACGAGCAGTACTTC.